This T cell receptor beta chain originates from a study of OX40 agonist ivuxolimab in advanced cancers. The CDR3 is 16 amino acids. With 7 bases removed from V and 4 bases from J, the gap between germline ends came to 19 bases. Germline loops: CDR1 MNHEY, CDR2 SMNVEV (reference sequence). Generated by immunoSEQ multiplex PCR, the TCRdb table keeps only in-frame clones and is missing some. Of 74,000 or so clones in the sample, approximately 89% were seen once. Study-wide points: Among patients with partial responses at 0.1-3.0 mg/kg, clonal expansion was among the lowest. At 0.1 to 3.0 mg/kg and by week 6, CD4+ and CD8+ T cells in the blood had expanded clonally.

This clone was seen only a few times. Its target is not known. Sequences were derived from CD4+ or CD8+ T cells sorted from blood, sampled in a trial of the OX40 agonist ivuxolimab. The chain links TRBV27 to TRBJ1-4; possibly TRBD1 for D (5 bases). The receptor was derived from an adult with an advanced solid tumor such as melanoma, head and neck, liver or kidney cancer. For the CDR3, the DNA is TGTGCCAGCAAACTACGACCAGGGTCCAATAATGAAAAACTGTTTTTT. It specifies CASKLRPGSNNEKLFF.